This TCR beta chain comes out of a study of T cells in tuberculosis. Study-level information: In South Africa, adults with active tuberculosis were compared with IGRA-negative and latently infected IGRA-positive adolescents.

Repertoires were generated with immunoSEQ multiplex PCR, while TCRdb's copy carries only in-frame clones and drops some. The table includes about 35,000 clones, around 92% detected once. Tuberculin skin test and IGRA determined adolescents' latent tuberculosis status at entry. Notes on this clone: Its specificity is unknown.

Study findings and constraints: Active tuberculosis TCR-alpha repertoires lay closer to GMM-specific TCRs than IGRA-negative controls, suggesting clonal expansion. Shorter CDR3-alpha in active tuberculosis partly drove smaller distances.

This CDR3 region has 15 residues. The V segment lost 5 bases and the J segment 7 bases; nucleotides outside the gene matches: 14. Germline loops: CDR1 SGHVS, CDR2 FQNEAQ. Material for sequencing was PBMCs. The receptor comes from a donor between 10 and 29 years old with latent tuberculosis or without tuberculosis infection. Some clones in this sample may be carry-over from other donors' samples. The chain couples TRBV7-8 to TRBJ2-7; TRBD1 aligns across 7 bases. CDR3 region: CASSPGTAFPLEQYF. The CDR3 coding sequence is TGTGCCAGCAGCCCCGGGACAGCCTTCCCCCTAGAGCAGTACTTC.